The sequence of this TCR beta chain was determined in a study of T cell responses to AZD1222 COVID-19 vaccine. General observations from the study: Spike was spanned by vaccine-associated CD4 TCRs, which were dominant at 160-218 and 743-854. Regions left unmutated in variants are reportedly the target of nearly half of spike-specific TCRs.

Method: immunoSEQ multiplex PCR; TCRdb's copy keeps in-frame clones and lacks some. The profile shows about 72,000 clones, more than 75% of them singletons. On this clone: Its specificity is unknown.

Germline-derived CDR1 and CDR2 are MDHEN and SYDVKM. V lost 3 bases to trimming and J lost 1 base, with 11 bases between them. This CDR3 has 15 residues. The clonotype originates from an adult in good health. J is TRBJ2-3 and V is TRBV28, with D possibly TRBD1 on 6 matching bases. The material was peripheral blood, obtained on day 0 of AZD1222 vaccination. The CDR3 DNA reads TGTGCCAGCAGTTTTGCAGGGGCCGGCACAGATACGCAGTATTTT. Its translation is CASSFAGAGTDTQYF.